This TCR beta chain was captured by sequencing in a study of blood T cell repertoires in COVID-19. As for the study in general: Samples representing acute and convalescent COVID-19 were sourced from the United States, Italy and Spain. The cDNA or gDNA used as material had been derived from T cells, B-cell-depleted T cells, or PBMCs.

Trimming cost V 4 bases and J 0 bases, with 13 bases left between them. Germline values: CDR1 SQVTM, CDR2 ANQGSEA. The CDR3 sequence is 14 residues long. Authors' data handling: Amplification of reference gene primers was used by the study to estimate nucleated cell counts. The table came from immunoSEQ multiplex PCR; TCRdb's copy has only in-frame clones and leaves some out. That table is the source of V, J and clone size, and D and trimming were worked out from the DNA. The sample includes tens of thousands of clones, about nine tenths of them seen just once. The gene calls are TRBV29-1 and TRBJ2-7; the D gene is possibly TRBD2 (7 bases). This sequence was found in a man aged 45-65 years with active or convalescent COVID-19. Specimen: peripheral blood. In nucleotides, the CDR3 is TGCAGCGTTGGGGGGGGGCGTACCTCCTACGAGCAGTACTTC. Amino acid sequence: CSVGGGRTSYEQYF.